Shown below are 9 T cell receptor beta chains from a single sample sequenced in a study of blood T cell repertoires in COVID-19. The method was immunoSEQ multiplex PCR; TCRdb's version includes in-frame clones alone and lacks a portion of them. The sample lists approximately 250,000 clones, 91% occurring once. The specimen sequenced was PBMCs or T cells enriched from blood (not recorded which). Receptors originate from a man aged 35-49 years who had been exposed to COVID-19.

The genes are TRBV4-1 and TRBJ2-7; D unclear. With 0 bases removed from V and 0 bases from J, the gap between germline ends came to 12 bases. This CDR3 is 16 amino acids long. From germline, CDR1 is MGHRA and CDR2 YSYEKL. CDR3 in amino acids: CASSQESQVSSYEQYF. DNA for the CDR3: TGCGCCAGCAGCCAAGAGAGTCAGGTTAGCTCCTACGAGCAGTACTTC.

The chain links TRBV28 to TRBJ2-5; perhaps TRBD2 as D (5 bases). Trimming took 5 bases from V and 6 from J, leaving 13 bases between them. In germline, CDR1 is MDHEN, CDR2 SYDVKM. This CDR3 is 13 amino acids long. CDR3 region: CASSLGRPKTQYF. CDR3 coding DNA: TGTGCCAGCAGTCTTGGGAGACCTAAGACCCAGTACTTC.

The chain joins TRBV3-1 (or the pseudogene TRBV3-2) to TRBJ1-5; 10 bases are a match to TRBD1. After removal of 1 base from V and 6 bases from J, the junction contained 3 bases not matched to a gene. The CDR3 consists of 15 residues. CDR1 is LGHDT and CDR2 is YNNKEL in the germline V gene (reference sequence). The CDR3 protein is CASSQGTGGSQPQHF. As DNA, the CDR3 is TGTGCCAGCAGCCAAGGGACAGGGGGGTCTCAGCCCCAGCATTTT.

The chain has TRBV14 and TRBJ2-1, with TRBD2 identical over 10 bases. CDR1 is SGHDN and CDR2 is FVKESK in the germline V gene. CDR3 length: 17 amino acids. V trimming: 0 bases; J trimming: 3 bases; junction bases outside the gene matches: 5. The CDR3 region has the DNA TGTGCCAGCAGCCAAGAAGGGCTAGCGGGAGTCTACAATGAGCAGTTCTTC. It is translated as CASSQEGLAGVYNEQFF.

The rearrangement joins TRBV6-1 to TRBJ1-1, with D possibly TRBD1 on 6 matching bases. Looked up from germline, CDR1 is MNHNS and CDR2 is SASEGT. The CDR3 totals 15 residues. The V and J ends lost 0 bases and 3 bases respectively, with 11 bases between them. The CDR3 nucleotides read TGTGCCAGCAGTGAAGCACGGGGGGCGCACACTGAAGCTTTCTTT. Its protein product is CASSEARGAHTEAFF.

The V gene is TRBV19, the J gene TRBJ1-6; maybe TRBD1 (5 bases). The CDR3 is made up of 16 amino acids. Trimming left V 10 bases short and J 7 bases short, with 23 bases between. Germline V CDR1 and CDR2: LNHDA, SQIVND (reference sequence). CDR3 loop: CATDGRVSLLNSPLHF. The DNA for the CDR3 is TGTGCCACCGACGGCAGGGTGAGTTTGTTGAATTCACCCCTCCACTTT.

This sequence joins TRBV7-9 and TRBJ2-3, with a possible D match to TRBD2 (5 bases). Trimming stripped 0 bases from V and 4 bases from J, with 14 bases between. Germline CDR1 SEHNR, CDR2 FQNEAQ (reference sequence). The CDR3 extends over 16 amino acids. This chain's CDR3 is CASSLAATSRADTQYF. CDR3 DNA: TGTGCCAGCAGCTTAGCAGCTACTAGTAGAGCAGATACGCAGTATTTT.

The rearrangement links TRBV9 to TRBJ1-1, with D perhaps TRBD1 (6 bases). Germline V CDR1 and CDR2: SGDLS, YYNGEE. V was clipped by 3 bases and J by 5 bases, with 11 bases between them. There are 13 residues in the CDR3. The CDR3: CASSAQGRTEAFF. DNA for the CDR3: TGTGCCAGCAGCGCACAGGGTAGGACTGAAGCTTTCTTT.

The chain is built from TRBV19 and TRBJ2-7; 9 nucleotides line up with TRBD2. Germline CDR1 and CDR2: LNHDA and SQIVND (reference sequence). V shed 4 bases, J shed 6 bases, and the junction held 4 bases outside the gene matches. This CDR3 has 13 residues. The CDR3 DNA sequence: TGTGCCAGTAGTACGGGACTAGCCGGCGAGCAGTACTTC. Translating gives CASSTGLAGEQYF. Combining the CDR3 with reference TRBV19 and TRBJ2-7 gives the whole variable domain DGGITQSPKYLFRKEGQNVTLSCEQNLNHDAMYWYRQDPGQGLRLIYYSQIVNDFQKGDIAEGYSVSREKKESFPLTVTSAQKNPTAFYLCASSTGLAGEQYFGPGTRLTVT.